This record covers a single TCR beta chain. Its antigen remains unidentified. These data originate in a study of T cell responses to AZD1222 COVID-19 vaccine. Study overall: Whether given at about 4 or about 12 weeks, second doses were pooled. General study points: Possibly, clonal diversity was underestimated; donors were largely white British and included more females. Baseline antibody screening turned up just a handful of seropositive AZD1222 recipients.

The protocol was immunoSEQ multiplex PCR, while the TCRdb copy is restricted to in-frame clones and leaves out a portion. The table lists roughly 120,000 clones, about 90% of them singletons. V was pared by 4 bases and J by 8 bases, with 17 bases between. The germline V gene has CDR1 MGHDK and CDR2 SYGVNS. The CDR3 loop spans 14 amino acids. The chain is built from TRBV25-1 and TRBJ1-2, with no clear D. The TCR comes from an adult in good health. The starting material was peripheral blood, obtained on day 0 of AZD1222 vaccination. The CDR3 region has the DNA TGTGCCAGCAGTGCACCGCCCCATGCCGTGGGCTACACCTTC. This codes for CASSAPPHAVGYTF.